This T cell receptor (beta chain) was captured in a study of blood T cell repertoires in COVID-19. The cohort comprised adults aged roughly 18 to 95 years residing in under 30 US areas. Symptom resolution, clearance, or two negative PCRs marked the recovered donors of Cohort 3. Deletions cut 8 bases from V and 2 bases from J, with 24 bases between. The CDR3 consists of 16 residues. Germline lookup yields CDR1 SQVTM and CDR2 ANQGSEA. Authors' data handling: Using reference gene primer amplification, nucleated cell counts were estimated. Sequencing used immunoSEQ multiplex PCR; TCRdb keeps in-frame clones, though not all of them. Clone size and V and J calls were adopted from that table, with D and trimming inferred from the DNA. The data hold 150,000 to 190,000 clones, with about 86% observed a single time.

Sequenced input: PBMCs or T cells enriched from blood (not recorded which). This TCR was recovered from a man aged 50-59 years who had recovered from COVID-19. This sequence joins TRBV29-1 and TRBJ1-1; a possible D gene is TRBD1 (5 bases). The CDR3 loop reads CSSAGSPETGNTEAFF. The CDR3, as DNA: TGCAGCTCCGCCGGGTCCCCTGAAACAGGAAACACTGAAGCTTTCTTT.